This T cell receptor (beta chain) is from a study of T-cell memory formation after mild COVID-19. The wider study: In these data, TCR clusters were largely donor specific. Study outcomes and limitations: Nothing showed for sure that second-wave clones peaking on day 37 were SARS-CoV-2 specific.

TCR alpha and TCR beta cDNA libraries carrying sample barcodes and UMIs came from 5'RACE with constant-segment primers. TCRdb called the 5' RACE reads again in MiXCR, with one record for every CDR3 protein. The repertoire holds around 440,000 distinct CDR3 sequences, 18% seen once, with 12% in the top ten. This clonotype occurred a few times. What it binds is not known. The specimen was PBMCs or a T cell subset sorted from them (not recorded which). The clonotype comes from an adult woman who had mild COVID-19 (a few samples of this study predate the infection). Cell type and time point are not known.

The CDR3, as DNA: TGTGCCAGCAGTTGGCAACAGGCCTCAGATACGCAGTATTTT. Protein: CASSWQQASDTQYF. The V and J genes are TRBV27 and TRBJ2-3; weak D call: TRBD1 (5 bases). The germline V gene encodes CDR1 MNHEY and CDR2 SMNVEV (reference sequence). Trimming stripped 4 bases from V and 4 bases from J, with 12 bases between. The CDR3 has 14 amino acids.